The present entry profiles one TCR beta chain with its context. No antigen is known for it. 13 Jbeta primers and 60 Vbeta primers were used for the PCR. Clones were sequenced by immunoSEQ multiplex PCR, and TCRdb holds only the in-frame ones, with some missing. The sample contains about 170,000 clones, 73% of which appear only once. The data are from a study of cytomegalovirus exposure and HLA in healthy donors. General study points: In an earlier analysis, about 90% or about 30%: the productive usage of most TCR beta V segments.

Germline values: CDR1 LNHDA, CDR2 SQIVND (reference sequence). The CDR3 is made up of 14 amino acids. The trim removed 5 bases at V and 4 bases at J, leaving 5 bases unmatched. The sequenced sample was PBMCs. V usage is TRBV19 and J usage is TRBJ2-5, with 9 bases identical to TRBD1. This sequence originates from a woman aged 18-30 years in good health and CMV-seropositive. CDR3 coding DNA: TGTGCCAGTAGTGCCGGGACAGGGTCAGAGACCCAGTACTTC. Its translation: CASSAGTGSETQYF. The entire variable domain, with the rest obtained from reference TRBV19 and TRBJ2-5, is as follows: DGGITQSPKYLFRKEGQNVTLSCEQNLNHDAMYWYRQDPGQGLRLIYYSQIVNDFQKGDIAEGYSVSREKKESFPLTVTSAQKNPTAFYLCASSAGTGSETQYFGPGTRLLVL.